One TCR beta chain is described in this entry. The antigen is undetermined. These data belong to a study of graft-versus-host responses after intestinal transplantation. Clones were sequenced by immunoSEQ multiplex PCR, and TCRdb holds only the in-frame ones, with some missing. The sample shows 90,000 to 95,000 clones, 91% of them seen only once. CDR3 length equals 15 residues. V lost 0 bases, J lost 4 bases, and 13 bases lay in between. The germline CDR1 and CDR2 sequences are SGDLS and YYNGEE. This receptor was identified in a human donor who received an intestinal transplant. This material consisted of unstimulated CD8+ T cells sorted from spleen or lymph node cells, taken before intestinal transplant. The gene calls are TRBV9 and TRBJ1-1; D remains ambiguous. The CDR3 protein is CASSVGLREGTEAFF. The DNA for the CDR3 is TGTGCCAGCAGCGTAGGGCTCCGAGAGGGCACTGAAGCTTTCTTT.